Listed below are T cell receptor beta chains from one sample, sequenced in a study of shared clonotypes between healthy human individuals. Profiling relied on immunoSEQ multiplex PCR, and the TCRdb table lists in-frame clones only, not all of them. This table has about 2.3 million clones, about nine tenths appearing once. Sequencing was carried out using naive CD4+ T cells from PBMCs. All receptors derive from a man aged 18 to 35 in good health. Some clones in this sample may be carry-over from other donors' samples. The CDR3 runs from the conserved cysteine through the conserved F or W. The D gene is left open where the match is weak. Not every row has a clone size; where given, it reads once, few, many or a size class.

cdr3_aa cdr3_nt clone_size j_call d_call v_call
CASSYGTGTAGNTIYF TGTGCCAGCAGTTACGGGACAGGGACTGCTGGAAACACCATATATTTT . TRBJ1-3 TRBD1 TRBV6-5
CASSLVSSGSNEQFF TGTGCCAGCAGCTTAGTTTCTAGCGGGAGCAATGAGCAGTTCTTC . TRBJ2-1 TRBD2 TRBV7-9
CASSQGTSLSYEQYF TGTGCCAGCAGCCAAGGGACAAGCCTCTCCTACGAGCAGTACTTC . TRBJ2-7 . TRBV14
CASSYTARAFF TGTGCCAGCAGTTACACTGCGAGGGCTTTCTTT . TRBJ1-1 . TRBV6-6
CASSLTPRGWDRDNEQFF TGTGCCAGCAGTCTTACCCCCAGGGGCTGGGATCGGGACAATGAGCAGTTCTTC . TRBJ2-1 . TRBV27
CASSTRTVGNEQYF TGTGCCAGCAGTACGAGGACAGTTGGCAACGAGCAGTACTTC . TRBJ2-7 . TRBV28
CASSITGDGGYTF TGCGCCAGCAGCATAACAGGGGATGGTGGCTACACCTTC . TRBJ1-2 TRBD1 TRBV5-1
CASSSGTGGTYNEQFF TGCGCCAGCAGCAGCGGGACAGGGGGCACCTACAATGAGCAGTTCTTC once TRBJ2-1 TRBD1 TRBV5-1
CASSQGLITDTQYF TGTGCCAGCAGCCAGGGACTAATCACAGATACGCAGTATTTT . TRBJ2-3 TRBD2 TRBV7-2
CASSFHSDGEQFF TGTGCCAGCAGCTTCCATAGCGACGGTGAGCAGTTCTTC . TRBJ2-1 . TRBV7-2
CASRWDTTTDTQYF TGTGCCAGCAGGTGGGACACGACCACAGATACGCAGTATTTT . TRBJ2-3 . TRBV6-6
CASSLGGTGGGELFF TGTGCCAGCAGCTTAGGCGGGACAGGGGGCGGGGAGCTGTTTTTT . TRBJ2-2 TRBD1 TRBV7-2
CASKSARLYYNEQFF TGTGCCAGCAAGAGTGCTCGGCTTTATTACAATGAGCAGTTCTTC . TRBJ2-1 . TRBV2
CASSLTGTGSQPQHF TGCGCCAGCAGTTTGACAGGGACCGGTAGTCAGCCCCAGCATTTT . TRBJ1-5 TRBD1 TRBV10-2
CASSLNREETQYF TGTGCCAGCAGCTTGAACAGGGAAGAGACCCAGTACTTC . TRBJ2-5 . TRBV5-8
CASSLNAPGLPTDTQYF TGTGCCAGCAGTCTTAATGCACCGGGACTCCCCACAGATACGCAGTATTTT . TRBJ2-3 . TRBV9
CASRAGPNYGYTF TGTGCCAGCAGGGCGGGACCGAACTATGGCTACACCTTC . TRBJ1-2 . TRBV27
CASSPYARGLMNTEAFF TGTGCCAGCTCACCATATGCCAGGGGCCTTATGAACACTGAAGCTTTCTTT . TRBJ1-1 . TRBV18